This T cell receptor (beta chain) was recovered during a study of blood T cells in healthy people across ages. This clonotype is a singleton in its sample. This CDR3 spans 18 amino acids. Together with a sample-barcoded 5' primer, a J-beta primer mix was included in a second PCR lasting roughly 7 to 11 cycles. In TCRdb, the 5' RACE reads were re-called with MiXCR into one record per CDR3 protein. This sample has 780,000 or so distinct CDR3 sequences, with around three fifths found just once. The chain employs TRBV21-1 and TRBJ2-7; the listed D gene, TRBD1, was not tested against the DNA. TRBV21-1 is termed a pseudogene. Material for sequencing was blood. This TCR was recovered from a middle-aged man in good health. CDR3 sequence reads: CASSGDKEMHKSSYEQYF. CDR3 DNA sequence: TGTGCCAGCAGCGGGGACAAGGAGATGCATAAGAGCTCCTACGAGCAGTACTTC.